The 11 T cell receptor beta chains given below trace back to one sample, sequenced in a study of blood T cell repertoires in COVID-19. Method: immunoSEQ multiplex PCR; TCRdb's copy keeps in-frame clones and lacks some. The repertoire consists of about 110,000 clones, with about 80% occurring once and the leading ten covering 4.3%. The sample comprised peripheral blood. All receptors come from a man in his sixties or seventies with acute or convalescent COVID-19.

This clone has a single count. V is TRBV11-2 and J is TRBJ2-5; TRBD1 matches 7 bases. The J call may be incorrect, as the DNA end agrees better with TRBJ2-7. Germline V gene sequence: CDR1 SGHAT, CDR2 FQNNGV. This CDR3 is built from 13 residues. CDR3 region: CASSADRIGEQYF. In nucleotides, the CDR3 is TGTGCCAGCAGCGCGGACAGGATCGGCGAGCAGTACTTC.

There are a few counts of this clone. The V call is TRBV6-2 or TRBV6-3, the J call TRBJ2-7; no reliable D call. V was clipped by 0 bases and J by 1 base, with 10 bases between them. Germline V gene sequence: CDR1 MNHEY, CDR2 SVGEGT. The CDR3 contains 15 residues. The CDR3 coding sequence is TGTGCCAGCAGTTACTCGAAACAGTTGTCCTACGAGCAGTACTTC. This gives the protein CASSYSKQLSYEQYF.

The CDR3 loop is CASSPTGFLYEQYF. The CDR3 nucleotides are TGTGCCAGTAGTCCTACGGGTTTCCTCTACGAGCAGTACTTC. The chain employs TRBV19 and TRBJ2-7, with D unresolved. V lost 5 bases to trimming and J lost 3 bases, with 14 bases between them. The CDR3 is made up of 14 amino acids. Germline CDR1 LNHDA, CDR2 SQIVND (reference sequence).

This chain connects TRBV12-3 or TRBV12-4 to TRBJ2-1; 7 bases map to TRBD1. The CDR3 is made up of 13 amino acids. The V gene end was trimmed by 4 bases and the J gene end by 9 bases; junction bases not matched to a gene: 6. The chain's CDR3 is CASSSNRGGEQFF. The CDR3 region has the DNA TGTGCCAGCAGTTCGAACAGGGGTGGTGAGCAGTTCTTC.

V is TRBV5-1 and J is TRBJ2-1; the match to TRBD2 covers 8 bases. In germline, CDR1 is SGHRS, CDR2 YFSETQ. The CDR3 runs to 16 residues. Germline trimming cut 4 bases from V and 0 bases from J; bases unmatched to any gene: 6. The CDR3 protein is CASSGGLDRSYNEQFF. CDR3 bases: TGCGCCAGCAGCGGGGGACTAGACCGCTCCTACAATGAGCAGTTCTTC.

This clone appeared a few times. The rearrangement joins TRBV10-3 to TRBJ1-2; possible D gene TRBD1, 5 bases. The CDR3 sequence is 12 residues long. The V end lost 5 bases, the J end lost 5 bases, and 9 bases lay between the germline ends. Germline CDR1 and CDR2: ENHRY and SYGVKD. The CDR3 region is CAISPTGYGYTF. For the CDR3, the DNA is TGTGCCATCAGTCCCACAGGTTATGGCTACACCTTC.

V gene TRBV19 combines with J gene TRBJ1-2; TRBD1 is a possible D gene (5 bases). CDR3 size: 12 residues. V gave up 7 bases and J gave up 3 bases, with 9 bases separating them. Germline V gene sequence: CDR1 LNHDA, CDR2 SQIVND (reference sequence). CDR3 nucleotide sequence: TGTGCCAGTACGGGCAGGGACTATGGCTACACCTTC. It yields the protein CASTGRDYGYTF.

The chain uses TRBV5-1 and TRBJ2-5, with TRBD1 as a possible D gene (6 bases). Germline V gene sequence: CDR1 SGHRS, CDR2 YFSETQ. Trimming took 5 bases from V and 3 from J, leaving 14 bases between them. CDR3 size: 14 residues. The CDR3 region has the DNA TGCGCCAGCAGGTTCGGTGCAGGGGAAGAGACCCAGTACTTC. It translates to CASRFGAGEETQYF.

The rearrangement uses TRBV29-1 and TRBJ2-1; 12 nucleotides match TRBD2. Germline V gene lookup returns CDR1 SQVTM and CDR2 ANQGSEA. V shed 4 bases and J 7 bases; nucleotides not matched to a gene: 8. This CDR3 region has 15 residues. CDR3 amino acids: CSVGLTSGGLNEQFF. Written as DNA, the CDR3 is TGCAGCGTTGGCCTAACTAGCGGGGGGTTGAATGAGCAGTTCTTC.

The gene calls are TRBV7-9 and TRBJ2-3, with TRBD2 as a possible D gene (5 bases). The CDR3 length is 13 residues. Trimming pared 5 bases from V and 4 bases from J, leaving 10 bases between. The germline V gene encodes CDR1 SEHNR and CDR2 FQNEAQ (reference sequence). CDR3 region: CASSPSGADTQYF. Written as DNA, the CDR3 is TGTGCCAGCAGCCCCTCCGGGGCAGATACGCAGTATTTT.

CDR3 in DNA: TGTGCCAGCAGTGAATCACAGTCGACAGGGGCTTTCTTT. Translated, it gives CASSESQSTGAFF. This chain uses TRBV2 with TRBJ1-1; 7 bases are a match to TRBD1. This CDR3 region has 13 residues. The V gene's germline CDR1 is SNHLY and CDR2 FYNNEI. J was trimmed by 11 bases and V by 2 bases; bases with no gene match: 8.